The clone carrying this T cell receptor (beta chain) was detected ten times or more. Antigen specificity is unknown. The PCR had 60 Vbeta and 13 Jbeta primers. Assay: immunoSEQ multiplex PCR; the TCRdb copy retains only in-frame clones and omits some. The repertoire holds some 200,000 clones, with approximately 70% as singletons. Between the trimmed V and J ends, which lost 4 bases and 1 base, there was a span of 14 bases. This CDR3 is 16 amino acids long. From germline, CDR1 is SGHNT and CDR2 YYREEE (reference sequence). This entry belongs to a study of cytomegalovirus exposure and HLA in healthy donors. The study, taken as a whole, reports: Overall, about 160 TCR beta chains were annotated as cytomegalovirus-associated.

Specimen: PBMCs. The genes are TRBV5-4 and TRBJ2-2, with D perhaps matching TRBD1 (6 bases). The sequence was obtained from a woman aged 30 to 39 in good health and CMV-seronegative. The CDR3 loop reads CASSVLKTGNTGELFF. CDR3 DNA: TGTGCCAGCAGCGTATTAAAGACAGGGAACACCGGGGAGCTGTTTTTT.